The sequence of this T cell receptor (beta chain) was determined in a study of CD8 T cells in ankylosing spondylitis. Study outcomes and limitations: Previous work reported some of these motif variants in the synovial fluid and blood of reactive arthritis. There was reportedly significant enrichment of clones that were disease-linked in matched ankylosing spondylitis synovial fluid.

MiXCR was run by TCRdb on the 5' RACE reads, yielding one entry per CDR3 protein. The sample consists of 300,000 to 400,000 distinct CDR3 sequences, 20% to 25% of them appearing once. Germline V gene lookup returns CDR1 LNHNV and CDR2 YYDKDF (reference sequence). The CDR3 has 15 amino acids. Trimming removed 4 bases from V and 0 bases from J, with 13 bases in between. Of note for this clonotype: Its antigen is unidentified.

Sample: blood, either unsorted or a sorted T cell fraction (not recorded which). The receptor comes from a male donor with ankylosing spondylitis or in good health (not recorded which). This sequence joins TRBV15 and TRBJ2-7, with D unclear. The CDR3, as DNA: TGTGCCACCAGCACCCACCGTAGTCACTCCTACGAGCAGTACTTC. It translates to CATSTHRSHSYEQYF.